The following is a T cell receptor beta chain sequence with its context. This entry belongs to a study of blood T cell repertoires in COVID-19. Study-wide background: The study drew acute and convalescent COVID-19 samples from the United States, Italy and Spain. T cells, B-cell-depleted T cells, or PBMCs supplied cDNA or gDNA.

After removal of 6 bases from V and 3 bases from J, the junction contained 9 bases not matched to a gene. Germline V gene lookup returns CDR1 SNHLY and CDR2 FYNNEI. The CDR3 is made up of 15 amino acids. Original methodology: Nucleated cell counts were estimated from reference gene primer amplification. Some clones are missing from TCRdb's copy, which holds only in-frame ones; the method was immunoSEQ multiplex PCR. That table furnishes V, J and clone size, whereas the DNA furnished D and trimming. The sample gives approximately 470,000 clones, approximately 85% of which show up once; approximately 3.4% is in the top ten.

The clonotype originates from a human donor in a cohort sampled during active COVID-19. Material for sequencing was peripheral blood. The rearrangement uses TRBV2 and TRBJ2-7, with 9 positions matching TRBD1. DNA for the CDR3: TGTGCCAGCAGCACGGGACAGGGAGGTATCTACGAGCAGTACTTC. This gives the protein CASSTGQGGIYEQYF.